These 15 T cell receptor beta chains originate from one sample sequenced in a study of shared clonotypes between healthy human individuals. Profiling relied on immunoSEQ multiplex PCR, and the TCRdb table lists in-frame clones only, not all of them. The data hold hundreds of thousands of clones, with about 80% observed a single time. Sequenced input: PBMCs. Every receptor here comes from a woman aged 40 to 50 in good health. Some clones in this sample may be carry-over from other donors' samples.

The chain recombines TRBV6-5 with TRBJ1-1; D remains ambiguous. Trimming cost V 5 bases and J 5 bases, with 12 bases left between them. The CDR3 is made up of 13 amino acids. CDR1 is MNHEY and CDR2 is SVGAGI in the germline V gene. This CDR3 is CASSPGGGTEAFF. CDR3 nucleotide sequence: TGTGCCAGCAGTCCCGGTGGTGGTACTGAAGCTTTCTTT.

This clone was found once. The chain joins TRBV11-1 to TRBJ1-4, with D unclear. The V end lost 1 base, the J end lost 8 bases, and 8 bases lay between the germline ends. Germline V gives CDR1 SGHAT, CDR2 FQDESV (reference sequence). This CDR3 spans 13 amino acids. The DNA of the CDR3 is TGTGCCAGCAGCTTAGGGCTGGCGGAAAAACTGTTTTTT. Translated: CASSLGLAEKLFF.

This chain links TRBV19 with TRBJ2-3, with 8 bases that match TRBD1. CDR3 length: 14 residues. The J segment lost 2 bases and the V segment lost 4 bases, leaving 2 bases of the junction unmatched. Germline V CDR1 and CDR2: LNHDA, SQIVND (reference sequence). CDR3 protein: CASSTQGATDTQYF. As DNA, the CDR3 is TGTGCCAGTAGTACGCAGGGGGCCACAGATACGCAGTATTTT.

This clone has a handful of counts. V usage is TRBV4-1 and J usage is TRBJ2-7, with D unclear. This CDR3 region has 13 residues. V lost 1 base and J lost 4, with 8 bases in between. Germline-derived CDR1 and CDR2 are MGHRA and YSYEKL. CDR3 sequence reads: CASSQAVGYEQYF. The CDR3 nucleotides are TGCGCCAGCAGCCAAGCGGTGGGGTACGAGCAGTACTTC.

For the CDR3, the DNA is TGTGCCAGCAGCCCCCAACCTGGACAGGGAGGGGTGTTCGGGGCCAACGTCCTGACTTTC. Protein: CASSPQPGQGGVFGANVLTF. The chain carries TRBV9 and TRBJ2-6; TRBD1 might be the D (8 bases). The CDR3 contains 20 residues. V was clipped by 4 bases and J by 4 bases, with 27 bases between them. Germline loops: CDR1 SGDLS, CDR2 YYNGEE.

The chain is built from TRBV19 and TRBJ2-2, with a possible D match to TRBD2 (5 bases). The CDR3 contains 16 residues. Trimming took off 0 bases at V and 7 bases at J, with 15 bases between the two ends. Germline V gene sequence: CDR1 LNHDA, CDR2 SQIVND (reference sequence). The CDR3 DNA reads as TGTGCCAGTAGTATAGAGTACCTCGGGGTAGGCGGGGAGCTGTTTTTT. It encodes CASSIEYLGVGGELFF.

As for this clone: Other DNA variants within this sample encode the same CDR3. This chain links TRBV28 with TRBJ1-2, with a tentative D call TRBD1 (5 bases). The CDR3 sequence is 13 residues long. Germline assignment: CDR1 MDHEN and CDR2 SYDVKM. Trimming shortened V by 2 bases and J by 3 bases, and 7 bases separated the two germline ends. CDR3 loop: CASSLGRDYGYTF. The CDR3 region has the DNA TGTGCCAGCAGTTTAGGCAGGGACTATGGCTACACCTTC.

The chain carries TRBV9 and TRBJ1-2; D unclear. Germline CDR1 is SGDLS and CDR2 is YYNGEE. There are 14 residues in the CDR3. Trimming removed 0 bases from V and 2 bases from J, with 8 bases in between. As DNA, the CDR3 is TGTGCCAGCAGCGTAGGTCCATTCAACTATGGCTACACCTTC. As protein: CASSVGPFNYGYTF.

The chain is built from TRBV4-1 and TRBJ1-3; no clear D gene. V dropped 4 bases and J dropped 2 bases, with 6 bases sitting between them. The CDR3 covers 13 residues. Germline V gene lookup returns CDR1 MGHRA and CDR2 YSYEKL. The CDR3 DNA reads TGCGCCAGCAGCCGCCCTCCTGGAAACACCATATATTTT. Protein sequence: CASSRPPGNTIYF.

The chain has TRBV6-1 and TRBJ1-4; 9 positions match TRBD1. Trimming at V came to 4 bases and at J to 7 bases, leaving 7 bases not matched to a gene. CDR1 MNHNS and CDR2 SASEGT come from the germline V gene. This CDR3 is built from 15 residues. The CDR3 DNA reads TGTGCCAGCAGTGGTACAGGGGGCGTAAGTGAAAAACTGTTTTTT. Protein product: CASSGTGGVSEKLFF.

The genes are TRBV4-2 and TRBJ1-2; D call uncertain. The germline V gene has CDR1 LGHNA and CDR2 YNFKEQ. Deletions cut 5 bases from V and 3 bases from J, with 16 bases between. This CDR3 comprises 15 residues. The CDR3 DNA follows: TGTGCCAGCAGCTTAACGGTCCGCGGCGACTATGGCTACACCTTC. As protein: CASSLTVRGDYGYTF.

J is TRBJ1-2 and V is TRBV5-4, with D possibly matching TRBD1 (5 bases). Germline CDR1 reads SGHNT; CDR2 reads YYREEE (reference sequence). Trimming took 4 bases from V and 0 from J, leaving 10 bases between them. The CDR3 runs 14 residues. CDR3 protein: CASSAGPSNYGYTF. The DNA of the CDR3 is TGTGCCAGCAGCGCGGGACCCTCTAACTATGGCTACACCTTC.

This clone was detected only once. The CDR3 DNA is TGTGCCAGCAGCTGGACTTTCCAAGAGACCCAGTACTTC. Amino acids: CASSWTFQETQYF. The chain couples TRBV5-4 to TRBJ2-5; a weak D match, TRBD2 (5 bases). CDR3 size: 13 residues. V dropped 3 bases and J dropped 1 base, with 7 bases sitting between them. In germline, CDR1 is SGHNT, CDR2 YYREEE (reference sequence).

The table lists this clone with many counts. The chain links TRBV7-2 to TRBJ2-7; 13 nucleotides line up with TRBD2. The CDR3 covers 17 residues. Germline loops: CDR1 SGHTA, CDR2 FQGNSA. V dropped 0 bases and J dropped 2; count of bases not matched to a gene: 4. CDR3 amino acids: CASSLAGTSGTPYEQYF. The CDR3 DNA sequence: TGTGCCAGCAGCTTAGCCGGGACTAGCGGGACCCCCTACGAGCAGTACTTC.

This chain connects TRBV7-9 to TRBJ2-2; the D gene is possibly TRBD2 (5 bases). Between the trimmed V and J ends, which lost 5 bases and 2 bases, there was a span of 15 bases. The germline V gene encodes CDR1 SEHNR and CDR2 FQNEAQ (reference sequence). The CDR3 is 16 residues long. CDR3 amino acids: CASSARGGLNTGELFF. CDR3 coding DNA: TGTGCCAGCAGCGCCAGAGGCGGGTTAAACACCGGGGAGCTGTTTTTT.